The present T cell receptor (beta chain) was sequenced within a study of shared clonotypes between healthy human individuals. Study background: Donors were a couple of women and a few men aged 18 to 49.

CDR1 is SGHDT and CDR2 is YYEEEE in the germline V gene. The ends were cut back, 4 bases at V and 3 bases at J, with 17 bases in the middle. This CDR3 contains 17 residues. Whole-study findings and limits: Between a handful of donors, naive CD4 clonotypes were shared at a level of about 5%.

As regards this clone: Antigen specificity is unknown.

TCRdb keeps only in-frame clones here, not all; method: immunoSEQ multiplex PCR. The table lists nearly 1,000,000 clones, 76% of them singletons. V is TRBV5-6 and J is TRBJ2-6; tentative D call: TRBD1 (6 bases). The specimen was memory CD4+ T cells sorted from blood. The subset is: CD45RA-negative fraction. The clonotype originates from a man between 18 and 35 years old in good health. The DNA of the CDR3 is TGTGCCAGCAGCCCTCTTTGGGGGCGACTTGGGGCCAACGTCCTGACTTTC. Protein sequence: CASSPLWGRLGANVLTF.